Below are 2 T cell receptor beta chains sequenced from a single sample in a study of shared clonotypes between healthy human individuals. In the naive CD8 group, cells lacked CD45RO and were positively selected for CCR7, so terminally differentiated effector memory CD45RA+ cells were left out. Profiled with immunoSEQ multiplex PCR; TCRdb holds only in-frame clones, not every one. Among under 600,000 clones listed, roughly 98% were seen once. The sequenced material came from naive CD8+ T cells sorted from blood. All receptors derive from a man aged 25-40 years in good health.

This chain connects TRBV6-5 to TRBJ2-5, with D uncertain. The CDR3 covers 13 residues. The V end was cut by 0 bases, the J end by 5 bases, with 7 bases between. Looked up from germline, CDR1 is MNHEY and CDR2 is SVGAGI. The CDR3 region has the DNA TGTGCCAGCAGTTACTCGACTGGGGAGACCCAGTACTTC. It specifies CASSYSTGETQYF.

V gene TRBV7-9 combines with J gene TRBJ2-7; D unclear. The length of the CDR3 is 11 residues. V was pared by 3 bases and J by 9 bases, with 9 bases between. In germline, CDR1 is SEHNR, CDR2 FQNEAQ (reference sequence). CDR3 residues: CASSFGVRQYF. CDR3 DNA sequence: TGTGCCAGCAGCTTCGGTGTAAGGCAGTACTTC.